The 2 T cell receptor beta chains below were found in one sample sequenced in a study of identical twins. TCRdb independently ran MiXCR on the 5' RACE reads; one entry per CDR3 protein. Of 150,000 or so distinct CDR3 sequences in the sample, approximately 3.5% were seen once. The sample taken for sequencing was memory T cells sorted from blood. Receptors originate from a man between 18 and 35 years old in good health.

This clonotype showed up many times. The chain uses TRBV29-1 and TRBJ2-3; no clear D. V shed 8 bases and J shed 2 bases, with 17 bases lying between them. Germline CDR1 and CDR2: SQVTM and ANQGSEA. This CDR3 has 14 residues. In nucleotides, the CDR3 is TGCAGCCTCAGAGGCGCCCAGGCCACAGATACGCAGTATTTT. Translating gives CSLRGAQATDTQYF.

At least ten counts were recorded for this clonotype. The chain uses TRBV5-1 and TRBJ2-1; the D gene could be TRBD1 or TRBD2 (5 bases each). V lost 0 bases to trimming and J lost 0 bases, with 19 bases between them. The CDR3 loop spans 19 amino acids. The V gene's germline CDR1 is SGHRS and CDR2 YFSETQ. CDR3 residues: CASSLDPGGALSSYNEQFF. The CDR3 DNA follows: TGCGCCAGCAGCTTGGACCCTGGGGGAGCGTTAAGCTCCTACAATGAGCAGTTCTTC. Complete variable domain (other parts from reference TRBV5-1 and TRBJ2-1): KAGVTQTPRYLIKTRGQQVTLSCSPISGHRSVSWYQQTPGQGLQFLFEYFSETQRNKGNFPGRFSGRQFSNSRSEMNVSTLELGDSALYLCASSLDPGGALSSYNEQFFGPGTRLTVL.